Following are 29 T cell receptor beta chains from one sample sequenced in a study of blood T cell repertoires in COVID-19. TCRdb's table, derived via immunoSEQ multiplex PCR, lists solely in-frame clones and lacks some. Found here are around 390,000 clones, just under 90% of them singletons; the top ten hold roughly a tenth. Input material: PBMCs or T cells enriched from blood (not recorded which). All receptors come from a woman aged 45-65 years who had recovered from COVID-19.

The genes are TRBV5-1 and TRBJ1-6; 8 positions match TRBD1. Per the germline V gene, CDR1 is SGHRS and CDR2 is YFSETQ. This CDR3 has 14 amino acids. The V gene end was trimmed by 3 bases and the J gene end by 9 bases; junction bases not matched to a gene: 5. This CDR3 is CASSSGQGPSPLHF. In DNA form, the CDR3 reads TGCGCCAGCAGCTCAGGACAGGGCCCTTCACCCCTCCACTTT.

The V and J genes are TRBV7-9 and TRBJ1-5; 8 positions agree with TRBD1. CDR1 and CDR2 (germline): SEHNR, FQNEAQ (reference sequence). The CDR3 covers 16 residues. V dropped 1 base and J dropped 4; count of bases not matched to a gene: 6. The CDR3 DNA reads TGTGCCAGCAGCTTAGGCAAGCAGGGGGCAAATCAGCCCCAGCATTTT. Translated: CASSLGKQGANQPQHF.

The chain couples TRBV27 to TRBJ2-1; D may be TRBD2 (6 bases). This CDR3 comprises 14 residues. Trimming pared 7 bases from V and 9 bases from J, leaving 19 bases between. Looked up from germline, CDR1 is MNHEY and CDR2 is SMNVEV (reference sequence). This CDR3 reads CASTVQAGRGEQFF. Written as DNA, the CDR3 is TGTGCCAGCACCGTCCAGGCGGGACGGGGTGAGCAGTTCTTC.

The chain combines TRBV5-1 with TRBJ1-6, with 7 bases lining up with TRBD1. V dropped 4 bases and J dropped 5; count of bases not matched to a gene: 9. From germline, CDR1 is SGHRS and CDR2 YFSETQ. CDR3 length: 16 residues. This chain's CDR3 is CASSGRGQVDNSPLHF. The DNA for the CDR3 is TGCGCCAGCAGCGGAAGAGGACAGGTGGATAATTCACCCCTCCACTTT.

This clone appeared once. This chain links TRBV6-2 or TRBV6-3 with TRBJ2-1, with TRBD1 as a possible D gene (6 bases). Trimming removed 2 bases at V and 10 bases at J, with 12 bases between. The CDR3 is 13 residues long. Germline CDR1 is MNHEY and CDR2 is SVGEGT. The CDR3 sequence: CASSYGRGLEQFF. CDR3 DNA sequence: TGTGCCAGCAGTTACGGCAGGGGCTTGGAGCAGTTCTTC.

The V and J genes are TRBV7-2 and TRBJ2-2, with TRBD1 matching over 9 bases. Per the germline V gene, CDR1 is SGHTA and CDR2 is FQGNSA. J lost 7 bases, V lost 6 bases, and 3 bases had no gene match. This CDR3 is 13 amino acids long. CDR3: CASRQGAGGELFF. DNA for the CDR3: TGTGCCAGCAGACAGGGGGCGGGCGGGGAGCTGTTTTTT.

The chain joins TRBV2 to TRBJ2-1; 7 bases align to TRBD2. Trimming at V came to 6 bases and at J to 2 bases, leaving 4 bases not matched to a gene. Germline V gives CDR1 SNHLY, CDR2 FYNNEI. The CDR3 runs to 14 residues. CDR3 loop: CASRVRGAYNEQFF. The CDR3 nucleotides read TGTGCCAGCAGGGTCCGGGGGGCCTACAATGAGCAGTTCTTC.

The CDR3 nucleotides read TGTGCCAGCAGTTACACAGACAGGGGGCAGCAGTACTTC. It specifies CASSYTDRGQQYF. The rearrangement joins TRBV6-6 to TRBJ2-7; TRBD1 matches at 10 bases. The germline CDR1 and CDR2 sequences are MNHNY and SVGAGI (reference sequence). V lost 2 bases, J lost 8 bases, and 3 bases stayed unmatched. The CDR3 is made up of 13 amino acids.

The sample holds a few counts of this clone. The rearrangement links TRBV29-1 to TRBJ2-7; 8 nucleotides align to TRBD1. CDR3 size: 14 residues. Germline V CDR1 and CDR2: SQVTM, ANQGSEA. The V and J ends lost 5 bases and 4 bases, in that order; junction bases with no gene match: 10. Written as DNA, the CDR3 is TGCAGCGTTTTGGGGGCAGGGGGCAATTACGAGCAGTACTTC. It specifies CSVLGAGGNYEQYF.

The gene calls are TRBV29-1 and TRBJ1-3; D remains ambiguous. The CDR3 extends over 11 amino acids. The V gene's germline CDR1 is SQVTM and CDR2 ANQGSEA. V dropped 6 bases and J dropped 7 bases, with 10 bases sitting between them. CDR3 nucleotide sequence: TGCAGCGTGGGCGGCCAGAACACCATATATTTT. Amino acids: CSVGGQNTIYF.

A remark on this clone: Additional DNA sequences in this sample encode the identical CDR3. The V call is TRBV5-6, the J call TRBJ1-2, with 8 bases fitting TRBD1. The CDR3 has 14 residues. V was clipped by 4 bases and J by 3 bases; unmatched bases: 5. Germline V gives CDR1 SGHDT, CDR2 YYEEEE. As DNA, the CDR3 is TGTGCCAGCAGCCTCGGACAGGGTGACTATGGCTACACCTTC. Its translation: CASSLGQGDYGYTF.

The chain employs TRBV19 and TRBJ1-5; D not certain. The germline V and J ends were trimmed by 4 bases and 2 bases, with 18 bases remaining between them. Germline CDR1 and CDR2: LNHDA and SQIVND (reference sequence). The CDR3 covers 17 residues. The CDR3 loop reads CASSTPRTKVRNQPQHF. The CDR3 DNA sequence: TGTGCCAGTAGTACCCCTCGCACTAAAGTCCGCAATCAGCCCCAGCATTTT.

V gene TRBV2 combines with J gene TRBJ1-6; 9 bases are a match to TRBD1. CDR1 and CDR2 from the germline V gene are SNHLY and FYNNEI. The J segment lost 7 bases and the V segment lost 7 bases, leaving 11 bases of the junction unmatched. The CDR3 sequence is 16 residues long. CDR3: CASTGVIDRGNSPLHF. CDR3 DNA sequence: TGTGCCAGCACTGGGGTTATAGACAGGGGGAATTCACCCCTCCACTTT.

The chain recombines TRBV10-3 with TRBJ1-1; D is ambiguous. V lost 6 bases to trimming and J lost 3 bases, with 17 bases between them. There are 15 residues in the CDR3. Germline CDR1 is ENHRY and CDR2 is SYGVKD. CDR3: CAIRISVILDTEAFF. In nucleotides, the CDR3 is TGTGCCATCAGAATATCGGTGATCCTGGACACTGAAGCTTTCTTT.

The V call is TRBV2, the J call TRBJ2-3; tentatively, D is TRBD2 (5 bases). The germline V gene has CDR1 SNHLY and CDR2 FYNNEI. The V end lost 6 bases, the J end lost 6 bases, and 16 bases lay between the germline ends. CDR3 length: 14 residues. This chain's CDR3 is CASSALGSGDTQYF. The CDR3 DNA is TGTGCCAGCAGCGCCCTGGGGTCGGGGGATACGCAGTATTTT.

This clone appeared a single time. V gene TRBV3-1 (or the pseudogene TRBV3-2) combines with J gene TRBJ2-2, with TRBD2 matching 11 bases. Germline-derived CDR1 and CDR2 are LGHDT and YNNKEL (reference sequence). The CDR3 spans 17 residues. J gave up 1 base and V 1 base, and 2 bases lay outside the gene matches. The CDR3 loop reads CASSQVGLAGNTGELFF. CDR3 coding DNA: TGTGCCAGCAGCCAAGTAGGACTAGCGGGGAACACCGGGGAGCTGTTTTTT.

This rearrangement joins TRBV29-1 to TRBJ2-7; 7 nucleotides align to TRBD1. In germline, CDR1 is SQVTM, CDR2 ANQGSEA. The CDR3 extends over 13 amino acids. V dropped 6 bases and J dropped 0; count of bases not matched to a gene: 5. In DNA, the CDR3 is TGCAGCGTCGACAGGGAAGGCTCCTACGAGCAGTACTTC. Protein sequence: CSVDREGSYEQYF.

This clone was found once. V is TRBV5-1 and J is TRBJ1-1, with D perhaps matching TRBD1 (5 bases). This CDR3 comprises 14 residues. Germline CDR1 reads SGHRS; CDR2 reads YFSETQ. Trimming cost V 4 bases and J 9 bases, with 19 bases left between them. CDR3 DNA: TGCGCCAGCAGCCGCCATTGGGGGGAAACGCAAGCTTTCTTT. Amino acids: CASSRHWGETQAFF.

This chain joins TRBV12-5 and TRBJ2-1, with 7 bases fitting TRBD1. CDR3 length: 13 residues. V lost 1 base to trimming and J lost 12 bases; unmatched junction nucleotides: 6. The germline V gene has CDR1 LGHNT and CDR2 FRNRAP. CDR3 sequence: CASGLGQGDRQFF. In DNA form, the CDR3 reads TGTGCTAGTGGTTTGGGACAGGGCGATCGGCAGTTCTTC.

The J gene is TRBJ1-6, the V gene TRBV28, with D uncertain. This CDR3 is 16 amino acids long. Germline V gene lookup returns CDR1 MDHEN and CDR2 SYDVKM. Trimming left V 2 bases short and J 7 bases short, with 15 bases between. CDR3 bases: TGTGCCAGCAGTTTAGGCCAGAACAGTGGGAATTCACCCCTCCACTTT. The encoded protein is CASSLGQNSGNSPLHF.

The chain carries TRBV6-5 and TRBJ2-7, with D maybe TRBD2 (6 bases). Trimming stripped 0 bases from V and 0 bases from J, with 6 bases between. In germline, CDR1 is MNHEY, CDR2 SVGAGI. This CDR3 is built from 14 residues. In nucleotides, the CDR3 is TGTGCCAGCAGTTACTCCGGGAGCTCCTACGAGCAGTACTTC. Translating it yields CASSYSGSSYEQYF.

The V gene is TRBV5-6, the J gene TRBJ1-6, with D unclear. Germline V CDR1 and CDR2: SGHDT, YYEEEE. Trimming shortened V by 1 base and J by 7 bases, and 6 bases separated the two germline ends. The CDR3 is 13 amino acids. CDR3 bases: TGTGCCAGCAGCTTGTCGGAGAATTCACCCCTCCACTTT. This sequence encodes CASSLSENSPLHF. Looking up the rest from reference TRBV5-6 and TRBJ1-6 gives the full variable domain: DAGVTQSPTHLIKTRGQQVTLRCSPKSGHDTVSWYQQALGQGPQFIFQYYEEEERQRGNFPDRFSGHQFPNYSSELNVNALLLGDSALYLCASSLSENSPLHFGNGTRLTVT.

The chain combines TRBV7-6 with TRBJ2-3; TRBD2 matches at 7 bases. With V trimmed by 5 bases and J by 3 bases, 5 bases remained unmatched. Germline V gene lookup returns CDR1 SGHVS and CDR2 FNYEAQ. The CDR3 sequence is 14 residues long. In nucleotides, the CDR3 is TGTGCCAGCAGCCCGGGGGGTAGAACAGATACGCAGTATTTT. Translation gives CASSPGGRTDTQYF. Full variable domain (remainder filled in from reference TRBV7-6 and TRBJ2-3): GAGVSQSPRYKVTKRGQDVALRCDPISGHVSLYWYRQALGQGPEFLTYFNYEAQQDKSGLPNDRFSAERPEGSISTLTIQRTEQRDSAMYRCASSPGGRTDTQYFGPGTRLTVL.

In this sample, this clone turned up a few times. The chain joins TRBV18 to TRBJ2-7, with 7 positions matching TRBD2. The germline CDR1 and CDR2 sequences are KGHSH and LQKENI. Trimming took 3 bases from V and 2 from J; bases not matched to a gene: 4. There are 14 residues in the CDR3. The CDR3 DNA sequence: TGTGCCAGCTCACCGCGGGGGACCCCCTACGAGCAGTACTTC. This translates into CASSPRGTPYEQYF.

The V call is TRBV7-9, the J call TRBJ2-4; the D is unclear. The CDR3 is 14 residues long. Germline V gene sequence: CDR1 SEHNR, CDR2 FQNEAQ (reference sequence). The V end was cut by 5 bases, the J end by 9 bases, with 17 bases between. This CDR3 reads CASSDPAKSGIQYF. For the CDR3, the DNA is TGTGCCAGCAGCGACCCGGCCAAGTCAGGCATTCAGTACTTC.

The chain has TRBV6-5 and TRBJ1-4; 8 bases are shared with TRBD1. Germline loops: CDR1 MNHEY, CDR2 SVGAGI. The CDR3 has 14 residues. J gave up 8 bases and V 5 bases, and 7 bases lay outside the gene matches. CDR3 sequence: CASSLRQGREKLFF. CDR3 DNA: TGTGCCAGCAGTCTGCGACAGGGGAGAGAAAAACTGTTTTTT.

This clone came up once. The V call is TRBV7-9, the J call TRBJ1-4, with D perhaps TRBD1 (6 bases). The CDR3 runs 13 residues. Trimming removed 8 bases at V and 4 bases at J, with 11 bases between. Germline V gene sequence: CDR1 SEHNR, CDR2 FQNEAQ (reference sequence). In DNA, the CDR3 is TGTGCCAGCGAGGACAGCCTTAATGAAAAACTGTTTTTT. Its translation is CASEDSLNEKLFF.

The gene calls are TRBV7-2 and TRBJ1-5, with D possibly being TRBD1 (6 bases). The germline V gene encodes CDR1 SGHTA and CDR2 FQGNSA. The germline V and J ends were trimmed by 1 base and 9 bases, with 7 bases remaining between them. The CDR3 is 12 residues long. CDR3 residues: CASSLGGRPQHF. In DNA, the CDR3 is TGTGCCAGCAGCTTAGGGGGGCGGCCCCAGCATTTT.

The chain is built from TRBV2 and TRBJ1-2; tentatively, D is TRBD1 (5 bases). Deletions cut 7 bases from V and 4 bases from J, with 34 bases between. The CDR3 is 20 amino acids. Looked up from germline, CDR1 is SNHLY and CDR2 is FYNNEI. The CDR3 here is CASTPRATPGLSLRGYGYTF. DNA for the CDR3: TGTGCCAGCACACCACGGGCGACACCGGGACTCTCCCTCCGAGGCTATGGCTACACCTTC.